Each of the 31 T cell receptor beta chains below was sequenced from the same sample in a study of immune characterization of retroperitoneal liposarcoma. MiXCR, applied by TCRdb to the PCR reads, yields one record per CDR3 protein. The sample yields 11,000 or so distinct CDR3 sequences, roughly half seen once. Sequences were obtained from tumor tissue. All receptors come from a female donor with retroperitoneal liposarcoma.

This chain uses TRBV4-1 with TRBJ2-1, with 7 positions matching TRBD1. CDR1 and CDR2 from the germline V gene are MGHRA and YSYEKL. The CDR3 is made up of 16 amino acids. Losses at the gene ends were 4 bases for V and 10 bases for J; bases not matched to a gene: 16. In nucleotides, the CDR3 is TGCGCCAGCAGCCGAGGTTGGGACAGACCATCAGGCGAGCAGTTCTTC. Its protein product is CASSRGWDRPSGEQFF.

This clonotype is labeled as medium-sized. The V gene is TRBV12-3 or TRBV12-4, the J gene TRBJ2-1, with 8 bases that match TRBD2. The closer fit of TRBJ2-7 to the DNA end suggests the J call may be wrong. The CDR3 is 14 residues long. The CDR3 region has the DNA TGTGCCAGCAGGTCCAGCGGGGGCCACTACGAGCAGTACTTC. Amino acids: CASRSSGGHYEQYF.

The chain combines TRBV27 with TRBJ2-5; D not resolved. TRBJ2-7 explains the end of the DNA better; the J call may be wrong. In germline, CDR1 is MNHEY, CDR2 SMNVEV (reference sequence). The CDR3 runs 11 residues. Here the CDR3 reads CASSSSYEQYF. CDR3 sequence (DNA): TGTGCCAGCAGTTCCTCTTACGAGCAGTACTTC.

The chain combines TRBV6-1 with TRBJ2-1; D not certain. The closer fit of TRBJ2-5 to the DNA end suggests the J call may be wrong. Looked up from germline, CDR1 is MNHNS and CDR2 is SASEGT. The CDR3 length is 15 residues. CDR3 loop: CASSDTEAYQETQYF. In DNA form, the CDR3 reads TGTGCCAGCAGTGACACCGAGGCGTACCAAGAGACCCAGTACTTC.

Of note for this clonotype: Just one base apart from a much larger clone, this may be a read error. The V and J genes are TRBV6-1 and TRBJ2-3; perhaps TRBD1 as D (6 bases). V lost 5 bases and J 10 bases, leaving 13 bases between the germline ends. The CDR3 has 12 amino acids. CDR1 and CDR2 (germline): MNHNS, SASEGT. As DNA, the CDR3 is TGTGCCAGCAGTATCTCAGGGGATGCGCAGTATTTT. Translation gives CASSISGDAQYF.

The chain has TRBV28 and TRBJ1-4; D unresolved. Germline V lookup: CDR1 MDHEN, CDR2 SYDVKM. This CDR3 has 15 amino acids. Trimming took off 6 bases at V and 4 bases at J, with 15 bases between the two ends. The CDR3 spells CASRIFGEGNEKLFF. CDR3 nucleotides: TGTGCCAGCAGGATATTTGGGGAGGGTAATGAAAAACTGTTTTTT.

The chain joins TRBV7-2 to TRBJ2-1; tentatively, D is TRBD1 or TRBD2 (6 bases each). The germline V gene has CDR1 SGHTA and CDR2 FQGNSA. The CDR3 contains 15 residues. V lost 0 bases, J lost 4 bases, and 10 bases lay in between. This chain's CDR3 is CASSLAGGLYNEQFF. The DNA of the CDR3 is TGTGCCAGCAGCTTAGCCGGGGGCTTGTACAATGAGCAGTTCTTC.

The chain is built from TRBV27 and TRBJ1-1; perhaps TRBD1 as D (5 bases). Trimming stripped 2 bases from V and 1 base from J, with 5 bases between. Germline values: CDR1 MNHEY, CDR2 SMNVEV (reference sequence). CDR3 length equals 13 residues. The DNA for the CDR3 is TGTGCCAGCAGTTTACAGGGGAACACTGAAGCTTTCTTT. The encoded protein is CASSLQGNTEAFF.

This clonotype is termed medium-sized. The chain carries TRBV7-2 and TRBJ2-1; D gene uncertain. With the DNA end fitting TRBJ2-7 better, the J assignment may be wrong. Germline V gives CDR1 SGHTA, CDR2 FQGNSA. The CDR3 runs to 14 residues. The CDR3 region is CASSPTGQNYEQYF. The DNA for the CDR3 is TGTGCCAGCAGCCCGACGGGTCAAAACTACGAGCAGTACTTC.

This clonotype is medium-sized within its sample. The gene calls are TRBV6-1 and TRBJ2-1; 7 bases agree with TRBD1. The DNA end lines up better with TRBJ2-7; the J call may be wrong. Germline CDR1 reads MNHNS; CDR2 reads SASEGT. The CDR3 length is 17 residues. The CDR3 sequence: CASSYMKDTGTAFEQYF. The DNA for the CDR3 is TGTGCCAGCAGTTACATGAAAGATACCGGGACAGCTTTCGAGCAGTACTTC.

By its share, this clonotype is medium-sized. The rearrangement uses TRBV7-3 and TRBJ2-1; 10 bases are shared with TRBD2. The end of the DNA is better explained by TRBJ2-7, so the J call may be wrong. Per the germline V gene, CDR1 is SGHTA and CDR2 is FQGTGA. The CDR3 has 15 residues. This chain's CDR3 is CASSSPGLAINEQYF. In nucleotides, the CDR3 is TGTGCCAGCAGTTCACCGGGACTAGCGATCAATGAGCAGTACTTC.

Notes on this clonotype: This may be a read error: a much more frequent sequence differs by one nucleotide. The CDR3 nucleotides read TGTGCCAGCAGTGAAACATGGCAGTCCTACAATGAGCAGTACTTC. Protein: CASSETWQSYNEQYF. The J gene is TRBJ2-1, the V gene TRBV6-1, with D hard to call. The J call may be faulty, since TRBJ2-7 better matches the DNA end. There are 15 residues in the CDR3. The V gene's germline CDR1 is MNHNS and CDR2 SASEGT.

The chain combines TRBV25-1 with TRBJ2-3; D not resolved. The germline V gene has CDR1 MGHDK and CDR2 SYGVNS. The CDR3 covers 15 residues. Trimming pared 1 base from V and 0 bases from J, leaving 8 bases between. The CDR3: CASSESRISTDTQYF. The CDR3 DNA sequence: TGTGCCAGCAGTGAATCGCGGATTAGCACAGATACGCAGTATTTT.

Turning to this clonotype: A much larger clone is a single base away; this may be a read error. The rearrangement links TRBV27 to TRBJ2-3; the match to TRBD2 covers 11 bases. The end of the DNA fits TRBJ2-7 better, so the J call may be wrong. From germline, CDR1 is MNHEY and CDR2 SMNVEV (reference sequence). This CDR3 comprises 14 residues. Written as DNA, the CDR3 is TGTGCCAGCAGCCCCCCACTAGCGGGGGCTGAGCAGTACTTC. Amino acids: CASSPPLAGAEQYF.

In this sample, this clonotype is medium-sized. The rearrangement links TRBV12-3 or TRBV12-4 to TRBJ2-1, with D unclear. The length of the CDR3 is 11 residues. Trimming shortened V by 3 bases and J by 10 bases, and 7 bases separated the two germline ends. The CDR3 DNA reads as TGTGCCAGCAGTTTCCACTACGAGCAGTTCTTC. Its protein is CASSFHYEQFF.

The genes are TRBV27 and TRBJ2-1; 7 nucleotides align to TRBD1. Germline V gives CDR1 MNHEY, CDR2 SMNVEV (reference sequence). The CDR3 has 16 amino acids. Germline trimming cut 4 bases from V and 3 bases from J; bases unmatched to any gene: 9. Here the CDR3 DNA reads TGTGCCAGCAGTTCGTACAGGGGATTATACTACAATGAGCAGTTCTTC. This codes for CASSSYRGLYYNEQFF.

By its share, this clonotype is medium-sized. The chain carries TRBV7-9 and TRBJ2-3, with TRBD2 matching 7 bases. V shed 5 bases, J shed 6 bases, and the junction held 2 bases outside the gene matches. Germline V gives CDR1 SEHNR, CDR2 FQNEAQ (reference sequence). CDR3 length equals 12 residues. CDR3 nucleotides: TGTGCCAGCAGCCCCGGGGGGGATACGCAGTATTTT. This codes for CASSPGGDTQYF.

Relative to its sample, this clonotype is medium-sized. This chain joins TRBV12-3 or TRBV12-4 and TRBJ2-5; TRBD2 aligns across 13 bases. The J call may not be correct, given that the DNA end is closer to TRBJ2-7. The CDR3 runs to 16 residues. CDR3 in DNA: TGTGCCAGCAGTCCCACGACTAGCGGGAGGTTATACGAGCAGTACTTC. Amino acid sequence: CASSPTTSGRLYEQYF.

This chain joins TRBV6-1 and TRBJ2-1; D gene uncertain. The V gene lost 6 bases and the J gene lost 4 bases, with 10 bases spanning the gap. The CDR3 totals 13 residues. Germline assignment: CDR1 MNHNS and CDR2 SASEGT. The CDR3 spells CASRVHGYNEQFF. The DNA for the CDR3 is TGTGCCAGCAGAGTACATGGATACAATGAGCAGTTCTTC.

This chain joins TRBV6-1 and TRBJ2-7; D gene uncertain. This CDR3 is built from 12 residues. The germline CDR1 and CDR2 sequences are MNHNS and SASEGT. V was shortened by 0 bases and J by 4 bases, with 4 bases between the two germline ends. The CDR3 bases are TGTGCCAGCAGTGAAGCTGGGTACGAGCAGTACTTC. Its protein product is CASSEAGYEQYF.

This sequence joins TRBV6-1 and TRBJ2-6; D not resolved. This CDR3 comprises 15 residues. V was pared by 3 bases and J by 0 bases, with 6 bases between. Germline V gene lookup returns CDR1 MNHNS and CDR2 SASEGT. The CDR3 region is CASSDHSSGANVLTF. The CDR3 DNA reads TGTGCCAGCAGTGACCACAGCTCTGGGGCCAACGTCCTGACTTTC.

This rearrangement joins TRBV25-1 to TRBJ2-1, with a weak D call TRBD2 (5 bases). Germline V gene sequence: CDR1 MGHDK, CDR2 SYGVNS. V lost 7 bases to trimming and J lost 0 bases, with 13 bases between them. The CDR3 runs to 15 residues. In DNA, the CDR3 is TGTGCCAGCAAGCGGACTGGAGGCTCCTACAATGAGCAGTTCTTC. This encodes CASKRTGGSYNEQFF.

The J gene is TRBJ1-5, the V gene TRBV6-9; 7 nucleotides line up with TRBD1. The length of the CDR3 is 14 residues. CDR1 and CDR2 (germline): MNHGY, SVAAGI. V shed 8 bases, J shed 2 bases, and the junction held 6 bases outside the gene matches. The CDR3 here is CASDQGVGNQPQHF. The CDR3 DNA follows: TGTGCCAGCGATCAGGGGGTCGGCAATCAGCCCCAGCATTTT.

This sequence joins TRBV14 and TRBJ2-1, with D possibly matching TRBD2 (6 bases). The CDR3 covers 17 residues. Trimming stripped 0 bases from V and 7 bases from J, with 19 bases between. From germline, CDR1 is SGHDN and CDR2 FVKESK. DNA for the CDR3: TGTGCCAGCAGCCAAGAGGAGGGTCTCGGGTCGGGGAATGAGCAGTTCTTC. It encodes CASSQEEGLGSGNEQFF.

The chain employs TRBV27 and TRBJ2-1, with 7 bases that match TRBD2. This CDR3 is 13 amino acids long. V was pared by 5 bases and J by 8 bases, with 6 bases of the junction left unmatched. Germline CDR1 is MNHEY and CDR2 is SMNVEV (reference sequence). This CDR3 is CASSQLAGDEQFF. The CDR3 nucleotides read TGTGCCAGCAGTCAGCTGGCGGGGGATGAGCAGTTCTTC.

Regarding this clonotype: A single base separates this from a much larger clone, so it may be a read error. The chain links TRBV6-8 to TRBJ2-3; possible D gene TRBD1, 5 bases. The assigned J gene may be wrong: the sequence end matches TRBJ2-1 better. The germline V gene encodes CDR1 MNHGY and CDR2 SAAAGT. CDR3 length: 14 amino acids. The CDR3 sequence is CASSYRGHSYEQFF. The DNA of the CDR3 is TGTGCCAGCAGTTACAGGGGCCATTCCTACGAGCAGTTCTTC.

The chain employs TRBV6-5 and TRBJ2-1, with TRBD1 matching over 7 bases. The trim removed 5 bases at V and 9 bases at J, leaving 7 bases unmatched. Germline assignment: CDR1 MNHEY and CDR2 SVGAGI. The CDR3 covers 13 residues. The CDR3 spells CASSLGQFGEQFF. CDR3 bases: TGTGCCAGCAGTCTGGGACAGTTCGGTGAGCAGTTCTTC.

This clonotype is medium-sized (0.01 to 0.1%) within its sample. The V call is TRBV12-3 or TRBV12-4, the J call TRBJ2-3, with 16 bases aligning to TRBD2. The CDR3 runs 19 residues. Germline trimming cut 6 bases from V and 0 bases from J; bases unmatched to any gene: 9. CDR3 coding DNA: TGTGCCAGCAGCTTTGGGACTAGCGGGGGGGGAACTAGCACAGATACGCAGTATTTT. This gives the protein CASSFGTSGGGTSTDTQYF.

Worth noting for this clonotype: This could be a read error, since a much larger clone is one nucleotide away. The V and J genes are TRBV6-2 or TRBV6-3 and TRBJ2-1; 8 nucleotides match TRBD2. Germline CDR1 and CDR2: MNHEY and SVGEGT. The CDR3 spans 15 residues. DNA for the CDR3: TGTGCCAGCAGTGAGTCCAGCGGGAGTCCCTACGAGCAGCACTTC. It specifies CASSESSGSPYEQHF.

This clonotype was counted between two and nine times. This chain links TRBV7-8 with TRBJ2-1; TRBD2 is a possible D gene (7 bases). The length of the CDR3 is 16 residues. CDR1 and CDR2 (germline): SGHVS, FQNEAQ. V was cut by 1 base and J by 13 bases, with 23 bases left in between. CDR3 coding DNA: TGTGCCAGCAGCTTAGTGGTAGGGGGGGGTCAAGAGACCCAGTTCTTC. Residues: CASSLVVGGGQETQFF. The variable domain in full, completed from reference TRBV7-8 and TRBJ2-1, reads GAGVSQSPRYKVAKRGQDVALRCDPISGHVSLFWYQQALGQGPEFLTYFQNEAQLDKSGLPSDRFFAERPEGSVSTLKIQRTQQEDSAVYLCASSLVVGGGQETQFFGPGTRLTVL.

The chain uses TRBV6-6 and TRBJ2-3; D is perhaps TRBD1 (6 bases). Trimming removed 2 bases from V and 6 bases from J, with 27 bases in between. Germline V gene data show CDR1 as MNHNY and CDR2 as SVGAGI (reference sequence). The CDR3 is 19 amino acids. The CDR3 DNA is TGTGCCAGCAGTTACGGAACTCAGGACAGACCCTTCTTCCCGGATACGCAGTATTTT. It encodes CASSYGTQDRPFFPDTQYF.